This T cell receptor beta chain appears in the sequencing data of a study of blood T cell repertoires in COVID-19. Study-level information: Spain, Italy and the United States supplied samples that represented acute and convalescent COVID-19. T cells, B-cell-depleted T cells, or PBMCs provided the cDNA or gDNA that served as material.

Trimming left V 1 base short and J 9 bases short, with 16 bases between. The CDR3 is 15 amino acids. Germline CDR1 is LNHNV and CDR2 is YYDKDF (reference sequence). In the study's own analysis: Amplification of reference gene primers provided the estimated nucleated cell counts. This table comes from immunoSEQ multiplex PCR, and its TCRdb copy is limited to in-frame clones, with some not included. D and trimming were read from the DNA, whereas the V and J calls and clone size are those reported in that table. The data hold just under 75,000 clones, with roughly 84% observed a single time. This clone was counted between two and nine times.

This receptor was taken from an elderly man with active or convalescent COVID-19. V usage is TRBV15 and J usage is TRBJ2-1; D uncertain. Material for sequencing was peripheral blood. In DNA form, the CDR3 reads TGTGCCACCAGCAGAGCAAGGTTACAGCATGGTGAGCAGTTCTTC. Translated, it gives CATSRARLQHGEQFF.